The clone carrying this T cell receptor (beta chain) has a handful of counts. Germline-derived CDR1 and CDR2 are LGHNA and YNFKEQ. Trimming cost V 5 bases and J 0 bases, with 14 bases left between them. The CDR3 spans 15 residues. The PCR contained 60 Vbeta and 13 Jbeta primers. Method: immunoSEQ multiplex PCR; TCRdb's copy keeps in-frame clones and lacks some. The profile shows about 120,000 clones, over 60% of them singletons. This specimen belongs to a study of cytomegalovirus exposure and HLA in healthy donors. The TCR originated in a human donor in good health. The sample was PBMCs. The chain uses TRBV4-2 and TRBJ2-7; the D gene is possibly TRBD2 (6 bases). This CDR3 reads CASSIQSGLSYEQYF. The CDR3, as DNA: TGTGCCAGCAGCATCCAGAGCGGGCTCTCCTACGAGCAGTACTTC.